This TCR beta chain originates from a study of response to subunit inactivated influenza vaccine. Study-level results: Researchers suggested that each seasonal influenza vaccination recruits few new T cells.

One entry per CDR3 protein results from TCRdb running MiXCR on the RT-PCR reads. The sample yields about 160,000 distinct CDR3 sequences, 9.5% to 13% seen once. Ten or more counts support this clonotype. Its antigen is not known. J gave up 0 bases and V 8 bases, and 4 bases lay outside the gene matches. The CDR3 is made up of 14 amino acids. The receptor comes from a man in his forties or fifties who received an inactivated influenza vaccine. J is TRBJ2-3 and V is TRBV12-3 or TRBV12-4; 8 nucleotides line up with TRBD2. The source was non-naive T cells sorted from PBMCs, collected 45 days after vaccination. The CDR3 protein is CASGSGASTDTQYF. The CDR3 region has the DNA TGTGCCAGCGGTAGCGGGGCTAGCACAGATACGCAGTATTTT.